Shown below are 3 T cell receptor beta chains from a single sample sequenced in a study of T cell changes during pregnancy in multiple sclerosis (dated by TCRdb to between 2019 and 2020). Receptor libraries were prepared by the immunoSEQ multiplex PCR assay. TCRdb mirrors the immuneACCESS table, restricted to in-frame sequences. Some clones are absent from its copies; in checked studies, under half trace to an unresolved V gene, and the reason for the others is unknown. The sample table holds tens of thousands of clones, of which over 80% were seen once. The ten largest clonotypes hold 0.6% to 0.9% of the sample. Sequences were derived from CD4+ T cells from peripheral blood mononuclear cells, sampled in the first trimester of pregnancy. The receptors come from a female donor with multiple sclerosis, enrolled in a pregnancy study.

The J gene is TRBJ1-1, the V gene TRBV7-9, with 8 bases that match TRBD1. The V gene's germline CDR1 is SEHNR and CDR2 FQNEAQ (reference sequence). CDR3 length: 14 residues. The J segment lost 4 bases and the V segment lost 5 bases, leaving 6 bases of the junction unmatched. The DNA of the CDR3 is TGTGCCAGCAGCCCCCCCGACAGGGGCACTGAAGCTTTCTTT. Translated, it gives CASSPPDRGTEAFF.

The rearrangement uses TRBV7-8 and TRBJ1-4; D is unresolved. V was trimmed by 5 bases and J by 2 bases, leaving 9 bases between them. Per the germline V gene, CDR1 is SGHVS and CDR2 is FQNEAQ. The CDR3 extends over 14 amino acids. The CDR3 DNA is TGTGCCAGCAGCGCAAAACGGACTAATGAAAAACTGTTTTTT. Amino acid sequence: CASSAKRTNEKLFF.

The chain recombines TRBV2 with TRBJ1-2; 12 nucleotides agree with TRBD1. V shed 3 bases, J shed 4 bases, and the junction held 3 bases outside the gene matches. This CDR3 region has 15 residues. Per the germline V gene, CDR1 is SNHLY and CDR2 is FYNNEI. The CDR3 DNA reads TGTGCCAGCAGTGAGGGACAGGGGGCGGTCTATGGCTACACCTTC. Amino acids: CASSEGQGAVYGYTF.